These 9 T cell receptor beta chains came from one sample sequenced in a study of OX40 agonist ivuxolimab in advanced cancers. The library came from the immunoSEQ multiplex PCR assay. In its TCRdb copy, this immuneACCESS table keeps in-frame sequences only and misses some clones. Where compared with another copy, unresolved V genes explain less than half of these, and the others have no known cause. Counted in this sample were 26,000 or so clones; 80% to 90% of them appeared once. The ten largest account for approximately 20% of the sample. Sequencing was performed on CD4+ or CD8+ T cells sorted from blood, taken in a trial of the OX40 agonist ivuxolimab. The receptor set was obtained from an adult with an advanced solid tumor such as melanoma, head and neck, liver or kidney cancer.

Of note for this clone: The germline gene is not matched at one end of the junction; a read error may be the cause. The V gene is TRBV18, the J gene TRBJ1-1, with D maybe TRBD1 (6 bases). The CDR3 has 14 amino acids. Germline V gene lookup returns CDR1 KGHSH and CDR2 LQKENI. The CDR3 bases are TGTGCCAGCTCACCACCGAGGGGGAACCCTGAAGCTTTCTTT. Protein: CASSPPRGNPEAFF.

CDR3 DNA sequence: TGTGCCAGCAGCTTGACAGGGACTGAAGCTTTCTTT. Protein sequence: CASSLTGTEAFF. V gene TRBV7-6 combines with J gene TRBJ1-1, with TRBD1 matching 7 bases. The J segment lost 5 bases and the V segment lost 3 bases, leaving 0 bases of the junction unmatched. This CDR3 comprises 12 residues. The V gene's germline CDR1 is SGHVS and CDR2 FNYEAQ.

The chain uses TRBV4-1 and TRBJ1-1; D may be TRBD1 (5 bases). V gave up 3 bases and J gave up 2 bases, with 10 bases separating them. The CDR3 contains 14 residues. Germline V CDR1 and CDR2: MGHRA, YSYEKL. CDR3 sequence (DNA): TGCGCCAGCAGCCACATCGGGGGTAACACTGAAGCTTTCTTT. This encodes CASSHIGGNTEAFF.

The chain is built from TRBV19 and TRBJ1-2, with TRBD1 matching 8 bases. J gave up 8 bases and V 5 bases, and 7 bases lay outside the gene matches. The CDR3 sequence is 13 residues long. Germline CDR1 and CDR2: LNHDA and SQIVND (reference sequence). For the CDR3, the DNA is TGTGCCAGTAGTCCCCAGGGGGCGCAAGGCTACACCTTC. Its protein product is CASSPQGAQGYTF.

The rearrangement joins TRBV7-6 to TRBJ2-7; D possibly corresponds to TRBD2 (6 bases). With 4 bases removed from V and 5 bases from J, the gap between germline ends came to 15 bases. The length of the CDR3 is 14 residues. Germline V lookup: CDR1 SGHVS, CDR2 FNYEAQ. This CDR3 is CASSYAMAGNEQYF. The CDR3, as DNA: TGTGCCAGCAGCTACGCCATGGCGGGAAACGAGCAGTACTTC.

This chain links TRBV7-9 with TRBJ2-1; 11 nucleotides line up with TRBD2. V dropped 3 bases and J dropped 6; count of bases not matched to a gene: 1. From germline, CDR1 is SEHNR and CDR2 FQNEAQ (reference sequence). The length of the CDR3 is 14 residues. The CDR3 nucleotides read TGTGCCAGCAGCTTTAGCGGGAGGGTCAATGAGCAGTTCTTC. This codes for CASSFSGRVNEQFF.

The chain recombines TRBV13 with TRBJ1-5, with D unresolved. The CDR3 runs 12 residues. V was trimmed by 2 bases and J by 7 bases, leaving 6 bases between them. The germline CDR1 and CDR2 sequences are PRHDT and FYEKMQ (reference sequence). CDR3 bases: TGTGCCAGCAGCTTAAGTAACCAGCCCCAGCATTTT. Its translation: CASSLSNQPQHF.

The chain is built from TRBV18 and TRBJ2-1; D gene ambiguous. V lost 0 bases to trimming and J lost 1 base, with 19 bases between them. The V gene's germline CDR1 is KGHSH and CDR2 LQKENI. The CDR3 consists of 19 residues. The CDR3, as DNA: TGTGCCAGCTCACCACCCTTCCGCCAGAAACAAAATTCCTACAATGAGCAGTTCTTC. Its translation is CASSPPFRQKQNSYNEQFF.

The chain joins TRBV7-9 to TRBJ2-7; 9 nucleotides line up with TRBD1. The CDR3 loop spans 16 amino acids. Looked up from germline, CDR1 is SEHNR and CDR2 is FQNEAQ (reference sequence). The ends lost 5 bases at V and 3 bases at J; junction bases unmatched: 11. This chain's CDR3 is CASSGGRDRDYYEQYF. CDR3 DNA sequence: TGTGCCAGCAGCGGGGGTAGGGACAGGGATTACTACGAGCAGTACTTC.